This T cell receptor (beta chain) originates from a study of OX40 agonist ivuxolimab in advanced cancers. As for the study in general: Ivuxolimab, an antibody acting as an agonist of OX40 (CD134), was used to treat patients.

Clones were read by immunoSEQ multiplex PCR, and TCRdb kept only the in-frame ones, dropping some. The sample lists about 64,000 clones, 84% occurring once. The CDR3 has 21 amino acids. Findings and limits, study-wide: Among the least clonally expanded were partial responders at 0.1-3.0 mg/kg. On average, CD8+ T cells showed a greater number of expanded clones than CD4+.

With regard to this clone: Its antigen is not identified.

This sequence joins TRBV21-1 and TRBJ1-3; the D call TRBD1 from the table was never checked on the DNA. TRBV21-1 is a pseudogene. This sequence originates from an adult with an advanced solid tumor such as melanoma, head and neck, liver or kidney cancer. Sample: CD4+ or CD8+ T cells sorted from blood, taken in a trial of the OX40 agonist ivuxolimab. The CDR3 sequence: CASSSLTLDAGQGFTGNTIYF. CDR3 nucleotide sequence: TGTGCCAGCAGCTCCCTAACGCTAGACGCGGGACAGGGATTTACTGGAAACACCATATATTTT.